These 3 T cell receptor beta chains came from one sample sequenced in a study of T cell repertoires in cytomegalovirus infection. Each CDR3 protein gets one entry after TCRdb re-called the reads with MiXCR. The table shows roughly 640,000 distinct CDR3 sequences, with 20% to 30% occurring only once. The sample consisted of CD8+ T cells from PBMCs. The receptors originated from a human donor in good health (CMV status not recorded). Some clones in this sample may be carry-over from other donors' samples.

The V and J genes are TRBV6-2 or TRBV6-3 and TRBJ2-7; D tentatively reads TRBD1 or TRBD2 (6 bases each). Trimming pared 0 bases from V and 2 bases from J, leaving 14 bases between. This CDR3 comprises 16 residues. Per the germline V gene, CDR1 is MNHEY and CDR2 is SVGEGT. CDR3 region: CASSYSVGRGPYEQYV. The CDR3 DNA follows: TGTGCCAGCAGTTACTCCGTGGGTCGGGGGCCCTACGAGCAGTACGTC.

This clonotype has ten or more counts. The CDR3 reads CSVLDNNYGYTF. The CDR3, as DNA: TGCAGCGTTCTGGACAACAACTATGGCTACACCTTC. This chain uses TRBV29-1 with TRBJ1-2; possible D gene TRBD1, 5 bases. This CDR3 comprises 12 residues. Between the trimmed V and J ends, which lost 5 bases and 2 bases, there was a span of 9 bases. The germline V gene has CDR1 SQVTM and CDR2 ANQGSEA.

This clonotype came up a few times. This rearrangement joins TRBV7-9 to TRBJ2-6, with 10 positions matching TRBD1. This CDR3 spans 17 amino acids. V lost 5 bases and J lost 2; bases outside the gene matches: 6. Germline lookup yields CDR1 SEHNR and CDR2 FQNEAQ (reference sequence). CDR3 protein: CASSPDRGTPGANVLTF. The CDR3 DNA sequence: TGTGCCAGCAGCCCGGACAGGGGGACCCCTGGGGCCAACGTCCTGACTTTC.